This is a list of T cell receptor beta chains from one sample in a study of blood T cell repertoires in COVID-19. Sequencing used immunoSEQ multiplex PCR; TCRdb keeps in-frame clones, though not all of them. The sample yields some 250,000 clones, roughly 90% seen once. The sequencing input was PBMCs or T cells enriched from blood (not recorded which). The source of these receptors is a woman between 35 and 50 years old with acute COVID-19. The CDR3 runs from the conserved cysteine through the conserved F or W. Each record gives: V gene, J gene, D gene, CDR3 DNA, CDR3 protein. The D gene is left open where the match is weak.

TRBV30	TRBJ1-4	.	TGTGCCTGGAGTTCCGGGAAGGGAAATGAAAAACTGTTTTTT	CAWSSGKGNEKLFF
TRBV3-1/TRBV3-2	TRBJ2-3	TRBD2	TGTGCCAGCAGCCTCGCTAGCGGGGGTTCCGATACGCAGTATTTT	CASSLASGGSDTQYF
TRBV6-2/TRBV6-3	TRBJ2-7	.	TGTGCCAGCAGTTACACTAACTCCTACGAGCAGTACTTC	CASSYTNSYEQYF
TRBV11-1	TRBJ2-7	.	TGTGCCAGCAGTCCGCGGGGGAGGACAGGGTTCTACGAGCAGTACTTC	CASSPRGRTGFYEQYF
TRBV4-1	TRBJ2-7	.	TGCGCCAGCAGCTTCCGGGACTCCGCCTACGAGCAGTACTTC	CASSFRDSAYEQYF
TRBV27	TRBJ2-3	.	TGTGCCAGCAGTAGACAGGACACAGATACGCAGTATTTT	CASSRQDTDTQYF
TRBV19	TRBJ1-2	TRBD1	TGTGCCAGTAGTATGGAGGGGGCTGGTGGCTACACCTTC	CASSMEGAGGYTF
TRBV20-1	TRBJ2-1	.	TGCAGTGCTAGGAGGGATGAGCAGTTCTTC	CSARRDEQFF
TRBV27	TRBJ1-1	.	TGTGCCAGCAGTGAACAGGGTATGTTCACTGAAGCTTTCTTT	CASSEQGMFTEAFF
TRBV12-5	TRBJ2-2	.	TGTGCTAGTGGTTTGGGGACTGCTCCGAACACCGGGGAGCTGTTTTTT	CASGLGTAPNTGELFF
TRBV15	TRBJ1-6	.	TGTGCCACCAGCAGAGTGGCGGGAGATAATTCACCCCTCCACTTT	CATSRVAGDNSPLHF
TRBV5-1	TRBJ2-3	.	TGCGCCAGCGCCGTTTCAGTGCTTGTGGATACGCAGTATTTT	CASAVSVLVDTQYF
TRBV27	TRBJ1-5	.	TGTGCCAGCAGTCTAACTGCTAATCAGCCCCAGCATTTT	CASSLTANQPQHF
TRBV6-5	TRBJ1-2	TRBD1	TGTGCCAGCAGGGGACAGGCTTATAGGGGCTACACCTTC	CASRGQAYRGYTF
TRBV7-3	TRBJ2-5	TRBD2	TGTGCCAGCAGCCTGGGGACTAGCGGACAAGAGACCCAGTACTTC	CASSLGTSGQETQYF